This T cell receptor beta chain was identified in a study of T cell responses to AZD1222 COVID-19 vaccine. Regarding this clone: Antigen specificity is unknown.

Notes on the study in general: Only after the peak T cell response were repertoires sampled.

The protocol was immunoSEQ multiplex PCR, while the TCRdb copy is restricted to in-frame clones and leaves out a portion. The table lists over 75,000 clones, around 90% of them singletons. Germline V gene data show CDR1 as SGHTA and CDR2 as FQGNSA. The junction had 9 bases not matched to a gene; V was cut back by 5 bases and J by 3 bases. The CDR3 extends over 15 amino acids. This TCR was sampled from an adult in good health. The chain is built from TRBV7-2 and TRBJ1-1; 7 positions agree with TRBD1. The sample was peripheral blood, taken on day 0 of AZD1222 vaccination. Here the CDR3 DNA reads TGTGCCAGCAGCGCCGATACCGGGACAGACACTGAAGCTTTCTTT. This translates into CASSADTGTDTEAFF.